Each of the 25 T cell receptor beta chains below was sequenced from the same sample in a study of blood T cells in healthy people across ages. The second PCR ran about 6 to 12 cycles with a sample-barcoded 5' primer and J-beta primers. TCRdb redid the calling of the 5' RACE reads with MiXCR, one entry per CDR3 protein. The sample records hundreds of thousands of distinct CDR3 sequences, 20% to 25% being singletons. The sequenced material came from blood. These receptors originate from a man between 65 and 85 years old in good health.

This clonotype occurred a few times. The gene calls are TRBV3-1 and TRBJ2-3; no firm D call. The CDR3 is 12 amino acids. V was shortened by 3 bases and J by 6 bases, with 7 bases between the two germline ends. Germline CDR1 and CDR2: LGHDT and YNNKEL (reference sequence). Here the CDR3 reads CASSHSADTQYF. As DNA, the CDR3 is TGTGCCAGCAGCCATTCAGCGGATACGCAGTATTTT.

The V gene is TRBV7-6, the J gene TRBJ2-7; 8 bases are shared with TRBD1. The CDR3 has 16 residues. With V trimmed by 4 bases and J by 6 bases, 14 bases remained unmatched. Germline V gives CDR1 SGHVS, CDR2 FNYEAQ. DNA for the CDR3: TGTGCCAGCAGCTCTCTGCTCGACAGGGGTCCGGGCGAGCAGTACTTC. It codes for CASSSLLDRGPGEQYF.

The chain links TRBV20-1 to TRBJ2-3; TRBD2 might be the D (6 bases). The V gene's germline CDR1 is DFQATT and CDR2 SNEGSKA (reference sequence). The ends were cut back, 6 bases at V and 2 bases at J, with 15 bases in the middle. The CDR3 is 14 residues long. CDR3 nucleotide sequence: TGCAGTGCCACGGGGACTTCTCCCACAGATACGCAGTATTTT. Translation gives CSATGTSPTDTQYF.

The rearrangement uses TRBV19 and TRBJ1-3; unclear D gene. V gave up 9 bases and J gave up 4 bases, with 16 bases separating them. There are 14 residues in the CDR3. Per the germline V gene, CDR1 is LNHDA and CDR2 is SQIVND (reference sequence). In nucleotides, the CDR3 is TGTGCCAGCAGCCGTGGGAAAAAAGGAAACACCATATATTTT. Its translation: CASSRGKKGNTIYF.

This clonotype showed up just a few times. This sequence joins TRBV5-1 and TRBJ2-5, with 11 bases that match TRBD2. The J call is in doubt because the DNA end fits TRBJ2-1 better. This CDR3 has 15 residues. Germline V gene data show CDR1 as SGHRS and CDR2 as YFSETQ. DNA of the CDR3: TGCGCCAGCAGCTTGGGGGGACTAGCGGACAATGAGCAGTTCTTC. Encoded protein: CASSLGGLADNEQFF.

This clonotype was counted once. Written as DNA, the CDR3 is TGCAGTGCTAGAGTACAGGAATGGGAGCAGTTCTTC. As protein: CSARVQEWEQFF. This sequence joins TRBV20-1 and TRBJ2-1; tentatively, D is TRBD1 (5 bases). In germline, CDR1 is DFQATT, CDR2 SNEGSKA (reference sequence). The CDR3 consists of 12 residues. Trimming pared 1 base from V and 10 bases from J, leaving 11 bases between.

This clonotype came up a few times. Compared with germline, one end of the junction differs, possibly owing to a read error. The J gene is TRBJ2-5, the V gene TRBV13; 11 nucleotides align to TRBD2. The tail of the sequence fits TRBJ2-1 better, so the J call may be wrong. This CDR3 has 15 amino acids. In germline, CDR1 is PRHDT, CDR2 FYEKMQ (reference sequence). CDR3 sequence reads: CASNLQLAGDYEQFF. As DNA, the CDR3 is TGTGCCAGCAACTTACAACTAGCGGGAGATTATGAGCAGTTCTTC.

A few counts support this clonotype. The V call is TRBV25-1, the J call TRBJ2-2, with no clear D. The CDR3 consists of 15 residues. Trimming removed 5 bases from V and 3 bases from J, with 13 bases in between. Germline-derived CDR1 and CDR2 are MGHDK and SYGVNS. CDR3 protein: CASSKSAWDTGELFF. CDR3 bases: TGTGCCAGCAGTAAAAGCGCATGGGACACCGGGGAGCTGTTTTTT.

This chain uses TRBV27 with TRBJ1-4; unclear D gene. This CDR3 is built from 14 residues. The V end lost 5 bases, the J end lost 0 bases, and 7 bases lay between the germline ends. Looked up from germline, CDR1 is MNHEY and CDR2 is SMNVEV (reference sequence). The CDR3 loop reads CASSRLPTNEKLFF. CDR3 coding DNA: TGTGCCAGCAGTCGATTACCAACTAATGAAAAACTGTTTTTT.

The chain joins TRBV12-3 or TRBV12-4 to TRBJ2-1; no definite D call. The CDR3 length is 16 residues. Trimming pared 6 bases from V and 8 bases from J, leaving 23 bases between. The CDR3 here is CASSKDPLGQSHEQFF. CDR3 nucleotide sequence: TGTGCCAGCAGCAAGGACCCGCTTGGCCAAAGCCATGAGCAGTTCTTC.

This sequence joins TRBV9 and TRBJ2-7, with 7 bases matching TRBD1. This CDR3 spans 15 amino acids. After removal of 0 bases from V and 2 bases from J, the junction contained 5 bases not matched to a gene. Germline CDR1 SGDLS, CDR2 YYNGEE. The CDR3 region has the DNA TGTGCCAGCAGCGTAGGAGGGGACAGAACCTACGAGCAGTACTTC. Translated, it gives CASSVGGDRTYEQYF.

A few counts support this clonotype. This chain connects TRBV7-9 to TRBJ2-7; TRBD2 matches 7 bases. The DNA end is more similar to TRBJ2-1, so the J call may be wrong. CDR1 is SEHNR and CDR2 is FQNEAQ in the germline V gene (reference sequence). The CDR3 loop spans 16 amino acids. The CDR3 bases are TGTGCCAGCAGCTTGTTTTTGGGGACTAAATACAATGAGCAGTTCTTC. Amino acid sequence: CASSLFLGTKYNEQFF.

The CDR3 nucleotides are TGTGCCAGCAGCTTTCCGGGGGTAGTCTTCGGGCAGTACTTC. It codes for CASSFPGVVFGQYF. The chain is built from TRBV11-2 and TRBJ2-7; maybe TRBD2 (6 bases). From germline, CDR1 is SGHAT and CDR2 FQNNGV. V lost 3 bases to trimming and J lost 9 bases, with 18 bases between them. The CDR3 is 14 residues long.

This clonotype was detected only a few times. The chain uses TRBV12-3 or TRBV12-4 and TRBJ2-2; possibly TRBD2 for D (5 bases). CDR3 size: 13 residues. V was shortened by 3 bases and J by 7 bases, with 9 bases between the two germline ends. This CDR3 reads CASSLSGFGELFF. The DNA for the CDR3 is TGTGCCAGCAGTTTGTCGGGGTTCGGGGAGCTGTTTTTT.

The sample holds a few counts of this clonotype. The junction shows a germline mismatch at one end, possibly a read error. CDR3 bases: TGTGCCAGCAGTTTAGCCGGCGGGGGGGCCCTTACCAAGTTCTTC. It translates to CASSLAGGGALTKFF. The V and J genes are TRBV12-3 or TRBV12-4 and TRBJ2-5; 9 bases line up with TRBD2. The CDR3 is made up of 15 amino acids.

Points on this clonotype: The junction departs from the called germline gene at one end, perhaps through a read error. J is TRBJ2-5 and V is TRBV7-6; TRBD1 matches 7 bases. This CDR3 contains 15 residues. Germline loops: CDR1 SGHVS, CDR2 FNYEAQ. DNA of the CDR3: TGTGCCGGCAGCTTGACCGGGACAGTCCAAGAGACCCAGTACTTC. As protein: CAGSLTGTVQETQYF. Together with reference TRBV7-6 and TRBJ2-5, the CDR3 gives the full variable domain: GAGVSQSPRYKVTKRGQDVALRCDPISGHVSLYWYRQALGQGPEFLTYFNYEAQQDKSGLPNDRFSAERPEGSISTLTIQRTEQRDSAMYRCAGSLTGTVQETQYFGPGTRLLVL.

The rearrangement links TRBV20-1 to TRBJ2-6; 7 nucleotides agree with TRBD2. Germline-derived CDR1 and CDR2 are DFQATT and SNEGSKA (reference sequence). CDR3 length equals 16 residues. V trimming: 5 bases; J trimming: 2 bases; junction bases outside the gene matches: 9. The CDR3 DNA reads as TGCAGTGCTCCCCCGGCCAGCGGGGCTGGGGCCAACGTCCTGACTTTC. Residues: CSAPPASGAGANVLTF.

This clonotype has a count of ten or more. The gene calls are TRBV20-1 and TRBJ2-1; 7 bases fit TRBD2. The trim removed 2 bases at V and 3 bases at J, leaving 4 bases unmatched. Germline CDR1 and CDR2: DFQATT and SNEGSKA (reference sequence). The CDR3 runs 14 residues. CDR3 sequence: CSARRDYGYNEQFF. DNA for the CDR3: TGCAGTGCTAGAAGGGACTACGGCTACAATGAGCAGTTCTTC.

The chain recombines TRBV28 with TRBJ2-4; tentatively, D is TRBD1 (5 bases). This CDR3 contains 17 residues. From germline, CDR1 is MDHEN and CDR2 SYDVKM. The V end lost 5 bases, the J end lost 0 bases, and 17 bases lay between the germline ends. CDR3 loop: CASSLSQGILAKNIQYF. CDR3 sequence (DNA): TGTGCCAGCAGTCTTTCCCAGGGCATCCTAGCCAAAAACATTCAGTACTTC.

This clonotype was counted only a few times. This chain uses TRBV9 with TRBJ2-4; D call uncertain. V lost 0 bases and J lost 2, with 9 bases in between. The length of the CDR3 is 15 residues. The germline CDR1 and CDR2 sequences are SGDLS and YYNGEE. Written as DNA, the CDR3 is TGTGCCAGCAGCGTAGAAGGCCAGACCAAAAACATTCAGTACTTC. Translation: CASSVEGQTKNIQYF.

The chain recombines TRBV3-1 with TRBJ1-4, with D perhaps TRBD1 (5 bases). Trimming stripped 0 bases from V and 13 bases from J, with 18 bases between. Germline loops: CDR1 LGHDT, CDR2 YNNKEL (reference sequence). This CDR3 contains 15 residues. In nucleotides, the CDR3 is TGTGCCAGCAGCCAAGAACGACGGCCAAGGGGTGGACTGTTTTTT. Amino acid sequence: CASSQERRPRGGLFF. The full variable domain, in which reference TRBV3-1 and TRBJ1-4 provide the parts outside the CDR3, is DTAVSQTPKYLVTQMGNDKSIKCEQNLGHDTMYWYKQDSKKFLKIMFSYNNKELIINETVPNRFSPKSPDKAHLNLHINSLELGDSAVYFCASSQERRPRGGLFFGSGTQLSVL.

This clonotype was seen more than once but under ten times. The chain links TRBV5-5 to TRBJ1-2; maybe TRBD1 (5 bases). Trimming removed 2 bases from V and 0 bases from J, with 11 bases in between. Germline V gives CDR1 SGHKS, CDR2 YYEKEE (reference sequence). The CDR3 has 15 amino acids. This chain's CDR3 is CASSFGDSANYGYTF. For the CDR3, the DNA is TGTGCCAGCAGCTTCGGGGACTCCGCTAACTATGGCTACACCTTC.

This CDR3 reads CASSRDRFTDTQYF. The CDR3 coding sequence is TGTGCCAGCAGCCGGGACCGATTCACAGATACGCAGTATTTT. The rearrangement links TRBV7-3 to TRBJ2-3; D tentatively reads TRBD1 or TRBD2 (5 bases each). The CDR3 sequence is 14 residues long. Germline V gives CDR1 SGHTA, CDR2 FQGTGA. Trimming took off 5 bases at V and 2 bases at J, with 11 bases between the two ends.

This clonotype was recorded a few times. V and J are TRBV5-1 and TRBJ1-1; D unclear. Germline V gene sequence: CDR1 SGHRS, CDR2 YFSETQ. Trimming shortened V by 0 bases and J by 4 bases, and 10 bases separated the two germline ends. CDR3 length equals 14 residues. The CDR3 spells CASSLGSQGTEAFF. The CDR3, as DNA: TGCGCCAGCAGCTTGGGCTCCCAAGGCACTGAAGCTTTCTTT.

This clonotype was observed a handful of times. The chain combines TRBV15 with TRBJ2-6; TRBD1 or TRBD2 may be the D gene (6 bases each). There are 17 residues in the CDR3. V was cut by 4 bases and J by 3 bases, with 16 bases left in between. The germline V gene has CDR1 LNHNV and CDR2 YYDKDF (reference sequence). Here the CDR3 reads CATSTPRGGLGANVLTF. CDR3 DNA: TGTGCCACCAGCACACCTCGTGGGGGGCTTGGGGCCAACGTCCTGACTTTC.